Here is one T cell receptor beta chain with its context. Antigen specificity is unknown. Uncontrolled infection, other autoimmune disease, pregnancy and lactation each barred patients from inclusion. PBMCs were sourced from less than 13 ml fresh peripheral blood. This specimen belongs to a study of T cells in Graves' hyperthyroidism and ophthalmopathy. From RNA transcripts, TCR beta CDR3 regions were amplified. The HTBI primer set was used in a first-round RT-PCR of the TCR CDR3. TCRdb passed the multiplex PCR reads through MiXCR, listing each CDR3 protein once. The table lists 530,000 or so distinct CDR3 sequences, 15% to 20% of them singletons, with roughly 18% in the top ten. Study conclusions and caveats: From stable hyperthyroidism, ophthalmopathy was set apart by a 13 V-J model.

CDR3 length equals 15 residues. Per germline, CDR1 MNHNY and CDR2 SVGAGI (reference sequence). V shed 0 bases, J shed 5 bases, and the junction held 3 bases outside the gene matches. The sequenced material came from blood. This clonotype was obtained from a woman between 18 and 29 years old with Graves' ophthalmopathy. The genes are TRBV6-6 and TRBJ2-5, with 10 bases lining up with TRBD1. The CDR3 sequence: CASSYSTTGGETQYF. DNA of the CDR3: TGTGCCAGCAGTTACTCGACGACAGGGGGCGAGACCCAGTACTTC.